One and the same sample provided the 11 T cell receptor beta chains below, sequenced in a study of a mutant IDH1 vaccine in newly diagnosed glioma. Profiling relied on immunoSEQ multiplex PCR, and the TCRdb table lists in-frame clones only, not all of them. The top ten clones hold over 4.5% of a sample with roughly 56,000 clones, 75% of them seen once. Described time point: week 47, end of study. Topical imiquimod accompanied each vaccine dose, which consisted of 300 ug of mutant IDH1 20-mer peptide. Antigen specificity for these receptors is unknown. This material consisted of PBMCs, taken from a glioma patient whose treatment included an IDH1 peptide vaccine. Receptors originate from a man aged 45-60 years with glioma.

The sample holds a few counts of this clone. This chain uses TRBV30 with TRBJ2-5, with 8 positions matching TRBD2. The trim removed 2 bases at V and 5 bases at J, leaving 7 bases unmatched. The CDR3 has 14 residues. CDR1 is GTSNPN, CDR2 SVGIG, per germline (reference sequence). The DNA of the CDR3 is TGTGCCTGGAGTCACGGGGGGGAGCGGGAGACCCAGTACTTC. This translates into CAWSHGGERETQYF.

This clone was counted a single time. The chain is built from TRBV7-2 and TRBJ2-1, with 7 bases identical to TRBD2. This CDR3 has 15 residues. J lost 4 bases, V lost 1 base, and 4 bases had no gene match. CDR1 SGHTA and CDR2 FQGNSA come from the germline V gene. CDR3 residues: CASSLEGGVYNEQFF. CDR3 coding DNA: TGTGCCAGCAGCTTAGAGGGAGGGGTTTACAATGAGCAGTTCTTC.

This clone occurred a few times. The rearrangement links TRBV7-9 to TRBJ2-1, with D possibly TRBD2 on 7 matching bases. Germline CDR1 is SEHNR and CDR2 is FQNEAQ (reference sequence). Trimming removed 3 bases at V and 4 bases at J, with 13 bases between. The CDR3 runs to 15 residues. The CDR3 DNA follows: TGTGCCAGCAGCTTCGGGGGGCTAGGGTACAATGAGCAGTTCTTC. Translation gives CASSFGGLGYNEQFF.

J is TRBJ1-5 and V is TRBV7-8; no firm D call. In germline, CDR1 is SGHVS, CDR2 FQNEAQ. The CDR3 is made up of 13 amino acids. V lost 1 base and J 6 bases, leaving 7 bases between the germline ends. CDR3 in DNA: TGTGCCAGCAGCTTAGGGGTGGGTCAGCCCCAGCATTTT. It translates to CASSLGVGQPQHF.

The chain joins TRBV19 to TRBJ1-1; tentative D call: TRBD1 (6 bases). The V end was cut by 6 bases, the J end by 1 base, with 15 bases between. Germline-derived CDR1 and CDR2 are LNHDA and SQIVND (reference sequence). This CDR3 has 15 residues. For the CDR3, the DNA is TGTGCCAGTAGCCAACAGGGCTTGAGGAACACTGAAGCTTTCTTT. Protein: CASSQQGLRNTEAFF.

This clone was counted between two and nine times. The gene calls are TRBV18 and TRBJ1-5, with D possibly TRBD1 on 5 matching bases. Germline assignment: CDR1 KGHSH and CDR2 LQKENI. The CDR3 has 13 residues. V lost 6 bases to trimming and J lost 7 bases, with 13 bases between them. The CDR3 nucleotides are TGTGCCAGCTCCCCTGCCAGGGACCAGCCCCAGCATTTT. This sequence encodes CASSPARDQPQHF. The entire variable domain, with the rest obtained from reference TRBV18 and TRBJ1-5, is as follows: NAGVMQNPRHLVRRRGQEARLRCSPMKGHSHVYWYRQLPEEGLKFMVYLQKENIIDESGMPKERFSAEFPKEGPSILRIQQVVRGDSAAYFCASSPARDQPQHFGDGTRLSIL.

This sequence joins TRBV6-6 and TRBJ1-5; the D gene is possibly TRBD1 (5 bases). In germline, CDR1 is MNHNY, CDR2 SVGAGI (reference sequence). The CDR3 runs 14 residues. Between the trimmed V and J ends, which lost 7 bases and 7 bases, there was a span of 17 bases. Here the CDR3 reads CASTQGGIRQPQHF. The CDR3 region has the DNA TGTGCCAGCACTCAGGGAGGGATCAGACAGCCCCAGCATTTT.

The table lists this clone with a count of one. The rearrangement links TRBV6-5 to TRBJ2-1; 7 positions agree with TRBD1. The CDR3 runs 14 residues. V lost 6 bases, J lost 8 bases, and 10 bases stayed unmatched. Germline V CDR1 and CDR2: MNHEY, SVGAGI. Here the CDR3 DNA reads TGTGCCAGCAGCAAAGACAGGGTGGGCGATGAGCAGTTCTTC. It encodes CASSKDRVGDEQFF.

The chain carries TRBV5-1 and TRBJ1-2; 7 nucleotides line up with TRBD1. Per germline, CDR1 SGHRS and CDR2 YFSETQ. The trim removed 5 bases at V and 3 bases at J, leaving 7 bases unmatched. The CDR3 length is 14 residues. The DNA for the CDR3 is TGCGCCAGCAGTATTGGACAGGAGCACTATGGCTACACCTTC. Translating it yields CASSIGQEHYGYTF.

The chain recombines TRBV30 with TRBJ1-5; TRBD1 is a possible D gene (6 bases). This CDR3 contains 13 residues. The germline V and J ends were trimmed by 4 bases and 2 bases, with 9 bases remaining between them. Germline assignment: CDR1 GTSNPN and CDR2 SVGIG (reference sequence). The CDR3 protein is CAWTQGGNQPQHF. The CDR3 DNA follows: TGTGCCTGGACACAGGGAGGCAATCAGCCCCAGCATTTT.

In this sample, this clone is medium-sized. The rearrangement uses TRBV30 and TRBJ2-1, with TRBD1 matching over 10 bases. Losses at the gene ends were 8 bases for V and 3 bases for J; bases not matched to a gene: 10. This CDR3 region has 15 residues. Germline CDR1 is GTSNPN and CDR2 is SVGIG (reference sequence). Here the CDR3 DNA reads TGTGCCCAACCAGCCGGGACAGGGGACTACAATGAGCAGTTCTTC. This sequence encodes CAQPAGTGDYNEQFF.